This T cell receptor (beta chain) stems from a study of blood T cell repertoires in COVID-19. Study background: PBMCs, B-cell-depleted T cells, or T cells were the source of the cDNA or gDNA that made up the material.

Germline V gene lookup returns CDR1 SGHRS and CDR2 YFSETQ. This CDR3 spans 16 amino acids. J gave up 0 bases and V 4 bases, and 6 bases lay outside the gene matches. The assay was immunoSEQ multiplex PCR, and TCRdb's table has in-frame clones only and misses some. The table has tens of thousands of clones, roughly nine tenths seen once. The TCR sequence derives from a man aged 35-49 years with COVID-19, enrolled during active disease. This chain joins TRBV5-1 and TRBJ2-2; 7 positions match TRBD1. Material: peripheral blood. In DNA, the CDR3 is TGCGCCAGCAGCGAAACAGGGGATCCGAACACCGGGGAGCTGTTTTTT. It encodes CASSETGDPNTGELFF.